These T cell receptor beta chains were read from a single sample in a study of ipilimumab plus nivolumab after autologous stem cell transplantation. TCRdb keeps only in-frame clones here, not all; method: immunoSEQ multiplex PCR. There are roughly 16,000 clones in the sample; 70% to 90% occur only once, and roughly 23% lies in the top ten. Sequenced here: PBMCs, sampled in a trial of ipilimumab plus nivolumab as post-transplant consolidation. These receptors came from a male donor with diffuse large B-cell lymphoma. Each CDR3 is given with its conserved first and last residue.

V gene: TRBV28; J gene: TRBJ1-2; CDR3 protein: CASRPGRDRGQRGYTF
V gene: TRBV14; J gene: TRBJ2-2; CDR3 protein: CATPAMWGQGPLGGTGELFF
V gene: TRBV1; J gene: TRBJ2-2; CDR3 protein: CTSSQENPSGGAVGELFF
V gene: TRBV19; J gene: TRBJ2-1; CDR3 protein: CASSISVRTLYNEQFF
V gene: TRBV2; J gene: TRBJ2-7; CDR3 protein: CASSGDRDRQYF
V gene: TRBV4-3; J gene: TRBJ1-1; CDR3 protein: CASSPQVNTEAFF
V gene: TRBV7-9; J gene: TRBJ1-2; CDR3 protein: CASSLGQGSGYTF
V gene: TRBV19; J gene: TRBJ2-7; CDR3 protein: CASSIRDGSYEQYF
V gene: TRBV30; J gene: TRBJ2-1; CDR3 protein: CAWSPGTGYNEQFF
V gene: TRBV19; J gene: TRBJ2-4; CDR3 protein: CASSIELAVWYF
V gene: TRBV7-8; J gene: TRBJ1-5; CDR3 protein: CASSLSGRGVAQPQHF
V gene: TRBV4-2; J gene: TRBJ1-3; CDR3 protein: CASSLESSGNTIYF
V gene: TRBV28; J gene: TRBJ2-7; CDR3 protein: CASSFIGQGIGEQYF
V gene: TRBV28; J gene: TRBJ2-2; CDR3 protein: CASTRDTGELFF
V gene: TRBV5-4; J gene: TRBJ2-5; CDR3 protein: CASSPAGGGQETQYF
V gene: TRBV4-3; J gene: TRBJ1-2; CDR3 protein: CASSQGDHYGYTF